This T cell receptor (beta chain) was sequenced for a study of regulatory T cells in long-lasting Graves disease. Study information: Graves' disease counted as persistent after over 5 years of antithyroid drugs with positive TSH receptor antibodies.

Time point specified: persistent/refractory GD, antithyroid drugs over 5 years with positive TRAb. PBMC RNA was the source of the TCR library. This clonotype was picked up a small number of times. After removal of 6 bases from V and 2 bases from J, the junction contained 10 bases not matched to a gene. CDR1 and CDR2 from the germline V gene are MNHNS and SASEGT. The CDR3 is made up of 15 amino acids. Building of the TCR beta libraries involved iRepertoire HTBI primers and Arm-PCR of CDR3 regions. TCRdb re-called the multiplex PCR reads through MiXCR, storing one row per CDR3 protein. The sample contains a few hundred thousand distinct CDR3 sequences, 23% of which appear only once.

Sequencing used peripheral blood mononuclear cells (PBMCs), obtained when the disease was refractory, from a patient treated with antithyroid drugs. This clonotype originated in a female donor with Graves disease. V usage is TRBV6-1 and J usage is TRBJ2-7, with 7 bases lining up with TRBD1. CDR3 coding DNA: TGTGCCAGCAGCTATCGATCGACAGGGACCTACGAGCAGTACTTC. Protein: CASSYRSTGTYEQYF.